This T cell receptor (beta chain) was sequenced in a study of T cells in Graves' hyperthyroidism and ophthalmopathy. Study details: Before any treatment, at initial diagnosis, peripheral blood was collected.

The CDR3 is made up of 14 amino acids. Germline values: CDR1 MNHEY, CDR2 SVGAGI. The ends were cut back, 2 bases at V and 7 bases at J, with 9 bases in the middle. With a duration under 2 months, the hyperthyroidism was newly diagnosed in patients aged 18 to 65. Drawn at first hyperthyroidism diagnosis, the blood sample preceded any ophthalmopathy symptoms. Amplified TCR beta CDR3 regions derived from RNA transcripts. With the HTBI primer set, the TCR CDR3 went through a first round of RT-PCR. TCRdb passed the multiplex PCR reads through MiXCR, listing each CDR3 protein once. The table has about 360,000 distinct CDR3 sequences, more than 15% seen once. General study findings and limits: Researchers report that a 13 V-J model separated ophthalmopathy from stable hyperthyroidism.

For this clonotype: Its antigen is not known.

This TCR came from a woman aged 18-35 years with Graves' hyperthyroidism that later progressed to Graves' ophthalmopathy. The chain links TRBV6-5 to TRBJ1-6; D is unresolved. The sequenced sample was blood. The CDR3 is CASSYDGNNSPLHF. The CDR3 DNA reads as TGTGCCAGCAGTTACGACGGGAACAATTCACCCCTCCACTTT.